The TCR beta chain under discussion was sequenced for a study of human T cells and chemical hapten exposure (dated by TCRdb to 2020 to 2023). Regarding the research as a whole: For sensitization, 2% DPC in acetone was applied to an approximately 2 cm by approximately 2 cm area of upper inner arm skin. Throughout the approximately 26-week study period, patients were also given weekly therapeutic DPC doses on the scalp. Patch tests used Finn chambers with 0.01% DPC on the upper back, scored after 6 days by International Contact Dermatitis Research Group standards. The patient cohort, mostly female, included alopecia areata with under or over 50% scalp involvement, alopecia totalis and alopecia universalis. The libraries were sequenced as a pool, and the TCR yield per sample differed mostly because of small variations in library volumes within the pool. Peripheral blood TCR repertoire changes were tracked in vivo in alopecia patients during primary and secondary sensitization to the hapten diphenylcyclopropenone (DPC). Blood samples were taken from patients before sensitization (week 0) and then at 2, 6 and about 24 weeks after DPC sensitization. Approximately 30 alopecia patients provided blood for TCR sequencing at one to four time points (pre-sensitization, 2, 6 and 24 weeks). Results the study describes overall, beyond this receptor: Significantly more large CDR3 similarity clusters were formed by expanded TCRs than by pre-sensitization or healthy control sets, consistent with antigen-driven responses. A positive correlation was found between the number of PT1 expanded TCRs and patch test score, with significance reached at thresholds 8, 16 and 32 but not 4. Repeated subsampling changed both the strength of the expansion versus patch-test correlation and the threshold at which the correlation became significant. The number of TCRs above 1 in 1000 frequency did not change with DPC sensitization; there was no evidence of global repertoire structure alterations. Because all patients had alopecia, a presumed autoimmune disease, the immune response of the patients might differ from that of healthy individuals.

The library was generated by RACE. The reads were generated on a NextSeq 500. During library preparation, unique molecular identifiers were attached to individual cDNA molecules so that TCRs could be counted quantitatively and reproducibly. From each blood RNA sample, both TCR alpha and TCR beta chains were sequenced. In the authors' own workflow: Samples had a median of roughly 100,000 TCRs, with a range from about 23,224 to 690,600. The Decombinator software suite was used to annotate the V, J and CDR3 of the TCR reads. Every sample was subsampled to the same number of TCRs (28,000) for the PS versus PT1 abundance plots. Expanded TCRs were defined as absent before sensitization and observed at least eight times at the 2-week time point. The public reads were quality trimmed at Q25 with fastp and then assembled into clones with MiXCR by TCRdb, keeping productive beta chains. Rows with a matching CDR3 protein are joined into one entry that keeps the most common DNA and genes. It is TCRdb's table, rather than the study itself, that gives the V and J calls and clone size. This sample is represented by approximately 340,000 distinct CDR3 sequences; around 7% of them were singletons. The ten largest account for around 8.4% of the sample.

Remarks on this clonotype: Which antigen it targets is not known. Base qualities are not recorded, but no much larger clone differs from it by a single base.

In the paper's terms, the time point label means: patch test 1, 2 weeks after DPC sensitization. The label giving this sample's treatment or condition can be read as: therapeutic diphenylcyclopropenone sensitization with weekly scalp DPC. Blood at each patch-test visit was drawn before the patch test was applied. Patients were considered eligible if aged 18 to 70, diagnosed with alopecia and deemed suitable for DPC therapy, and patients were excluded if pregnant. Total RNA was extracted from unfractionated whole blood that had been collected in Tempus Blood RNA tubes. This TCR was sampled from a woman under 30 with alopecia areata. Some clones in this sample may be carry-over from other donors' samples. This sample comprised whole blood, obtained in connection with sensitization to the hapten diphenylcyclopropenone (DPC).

The CDR3 reads as follows: CASTGNSGGHNEQFF. The DNA sequence is given as TGTGCCAGCACCGGTAATAGCGGGGGCCACAATGAGCAGTTCTTC. This chain is built from TRBV27 and TRBJ2-1, and TRBD2 aligns with 9 junction nucleotides. CDR1 MNHEY and CDR2 SMNVEV were looked up in the germline V gene (reference sequence). From its cysteine to its phenylalanine, the CDR3 spans 15 amino acids. The sequence is cut down to CDR3 DNA, 45 bases in frame from base 1. V and J are trimmed by 7 bases and 5 bases, and the gene matches miss 9 bases of the junction.